This record concerns one T cell receptor (beta chain) sequence. CDR3 size: 18 residues. The germline V gene encodes CDR1 LNHDA and CDR2 SQIVND (reference sequence). With V trimmed by 5 bases and J by 0 bases, 12 bases remained unmatched. This specimen belongs to a study of blood T cell repertoires in COVID-19. Data came from immunoSEQ multiplex PCR; TCRdb stores just in-frame clones and leaves some out. Of roughly 200,000 clones listed, 80% to 90% are singletons. This clonotype was sampled from a man older than 75 with acute or convalescent COVID-19. Sequencing was carried out using peripheral blood. The J gene is TRBJ2-1, the V gene TRBV19, with TRBD2 matching 8 bases. CDR3 in amino acids: CASSLTAAAGDSYNEQFF. The CDR3 nucleotides are TGTGCCAGTAGTCTCACCGCCGCAGCGGGAGACTCCTACAATGAGCAGTTCTTC. Combining the CDR3 with reference TRBV19 and TRBJ2-1 gives the whole variable domain DGGITQSPKYLFRKEGQNVTLSCEQNLNHDAMYWYRQDPGQGLRLIYYSQIVNDFQKGDIAEGYSVSREKKESFPLTVTSAQKNPTAFYLCASSLTAAAGDSYNEQFFGPGTRLTVL.